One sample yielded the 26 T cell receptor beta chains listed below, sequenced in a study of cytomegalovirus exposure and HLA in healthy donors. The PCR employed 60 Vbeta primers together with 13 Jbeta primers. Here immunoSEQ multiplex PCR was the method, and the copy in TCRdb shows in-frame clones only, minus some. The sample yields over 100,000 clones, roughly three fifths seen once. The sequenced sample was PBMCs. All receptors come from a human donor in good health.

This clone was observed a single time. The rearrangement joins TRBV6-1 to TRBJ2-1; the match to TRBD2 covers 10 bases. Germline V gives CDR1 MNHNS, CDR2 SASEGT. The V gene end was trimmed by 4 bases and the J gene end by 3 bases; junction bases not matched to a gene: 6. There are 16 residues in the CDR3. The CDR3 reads CASSAELAGFYNEQFF. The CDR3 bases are TGTGCCAGCAGTGCCGAACTAGCGGGGTTCTACAATGAGCAGTTCTTC.

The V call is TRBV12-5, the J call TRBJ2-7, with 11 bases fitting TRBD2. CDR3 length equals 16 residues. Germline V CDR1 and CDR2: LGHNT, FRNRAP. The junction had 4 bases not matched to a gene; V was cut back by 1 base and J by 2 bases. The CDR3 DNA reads TGTGCTAGTGGTTTGGGAGGGGGACTAGCGGCCTACGAGCAGTACTTC. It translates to CASGLGGGLAAYEQYF.

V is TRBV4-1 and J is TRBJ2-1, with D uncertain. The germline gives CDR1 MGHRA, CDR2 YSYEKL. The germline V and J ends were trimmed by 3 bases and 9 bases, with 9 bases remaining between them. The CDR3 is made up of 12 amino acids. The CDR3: CASSHTAPEQFF. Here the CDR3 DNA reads TGCGCCAGCAGCCATACTGCCCCTGAGCAGTTCTTC.

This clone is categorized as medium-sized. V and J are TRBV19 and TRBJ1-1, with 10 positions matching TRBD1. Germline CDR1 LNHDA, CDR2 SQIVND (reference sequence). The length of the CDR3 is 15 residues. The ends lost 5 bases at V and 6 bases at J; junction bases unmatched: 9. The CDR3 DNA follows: TGTGCCAGTAGTTCGATCGGGACAGGGGTCCCTGAAGCTTTCTTT. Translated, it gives CASSSIGTGVPEAFF.

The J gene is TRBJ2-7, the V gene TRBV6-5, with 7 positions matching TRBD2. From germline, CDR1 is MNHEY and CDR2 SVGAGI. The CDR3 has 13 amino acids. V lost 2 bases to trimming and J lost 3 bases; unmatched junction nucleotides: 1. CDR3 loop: CASSYGGVYEQYF. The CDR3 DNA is TGTGCCAGCAGTTACGGGGGGGTCTACGAGCAGTACTTC.

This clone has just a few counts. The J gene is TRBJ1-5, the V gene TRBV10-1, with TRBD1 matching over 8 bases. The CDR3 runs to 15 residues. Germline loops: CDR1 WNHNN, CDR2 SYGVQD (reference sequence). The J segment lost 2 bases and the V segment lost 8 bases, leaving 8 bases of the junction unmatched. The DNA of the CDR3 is TGCGCCAGCGCCAAAGGACAGGGCCGCAATCAGCCCCAGCATTTT. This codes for CASAKGQGRNQPQHF.

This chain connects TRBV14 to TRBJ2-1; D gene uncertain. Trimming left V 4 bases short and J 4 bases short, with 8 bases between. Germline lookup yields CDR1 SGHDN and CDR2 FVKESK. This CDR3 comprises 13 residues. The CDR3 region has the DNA TGTGCCAGCAGCCTCCAGCGATACAATGAGCAGTTCTTC. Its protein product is CASSLQRYNEQFF.

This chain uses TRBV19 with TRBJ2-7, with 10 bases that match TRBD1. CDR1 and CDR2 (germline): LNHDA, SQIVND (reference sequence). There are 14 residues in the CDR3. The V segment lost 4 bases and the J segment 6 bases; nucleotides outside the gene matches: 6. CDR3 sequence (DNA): TGTGCCAGTAGTAGCCACCGGGACAGGGGCGAGCAGTACTTC. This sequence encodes CASSSHRDRGEQYF.

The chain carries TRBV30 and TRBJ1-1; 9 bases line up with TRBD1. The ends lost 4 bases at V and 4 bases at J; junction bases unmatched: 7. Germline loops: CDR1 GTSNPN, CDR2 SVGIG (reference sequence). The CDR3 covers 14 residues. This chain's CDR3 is CAWTQGQGATEAFF. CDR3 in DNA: TGTGCCTGGACTCAGGGACAGGGAGCCACTGAAGCTTTCTTT.

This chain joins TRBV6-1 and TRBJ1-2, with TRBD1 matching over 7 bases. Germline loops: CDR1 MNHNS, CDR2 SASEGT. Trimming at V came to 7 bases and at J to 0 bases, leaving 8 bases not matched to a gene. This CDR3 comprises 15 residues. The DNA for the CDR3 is TGTGCCAGCATTTGGTCGGGACAGCCTAACTATGGCTACACCTTC. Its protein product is CASIWSGQPNYGYTF.

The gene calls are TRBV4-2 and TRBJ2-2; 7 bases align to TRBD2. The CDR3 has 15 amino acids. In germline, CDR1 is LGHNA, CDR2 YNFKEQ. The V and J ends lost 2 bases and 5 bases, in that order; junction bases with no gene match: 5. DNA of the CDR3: TGTGCCAGCAGCCAATCCGAAGCGGGAACCGGGGAGCTGTTTTTT. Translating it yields CASSQSEAGTGELFF.

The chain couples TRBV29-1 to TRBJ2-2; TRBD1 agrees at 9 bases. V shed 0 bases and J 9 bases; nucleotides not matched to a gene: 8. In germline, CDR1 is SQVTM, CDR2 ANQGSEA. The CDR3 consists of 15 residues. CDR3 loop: CSVEDERQGGWELFF. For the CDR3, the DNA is TGCAGCGTTGAAGATGAAAGACAGGGGGGGTGGGAGCTGTTTTTT.

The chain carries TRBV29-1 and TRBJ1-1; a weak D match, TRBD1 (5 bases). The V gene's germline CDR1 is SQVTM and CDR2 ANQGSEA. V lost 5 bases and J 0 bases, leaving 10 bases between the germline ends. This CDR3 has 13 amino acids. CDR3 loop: CSVTGGMNTEAFF. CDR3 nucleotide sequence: TGCAGCGTTACCGGGGGGATGAACACTGAAGCTTTCTTT.

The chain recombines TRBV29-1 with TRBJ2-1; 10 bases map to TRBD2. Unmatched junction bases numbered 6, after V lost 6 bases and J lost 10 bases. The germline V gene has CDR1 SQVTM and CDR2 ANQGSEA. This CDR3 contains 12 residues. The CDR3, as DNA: TGCAGCGTGGAGACTAGCGGGTGGGAGCAGTTCTTC. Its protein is CSVETSGWEQFF.

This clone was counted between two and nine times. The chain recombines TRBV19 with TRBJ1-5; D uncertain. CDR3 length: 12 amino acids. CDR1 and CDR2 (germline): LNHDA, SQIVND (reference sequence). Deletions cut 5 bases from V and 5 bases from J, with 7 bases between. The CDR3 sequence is CASSAVYQPQHF. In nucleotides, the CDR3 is TGTGCCAGTAGTGCAGTCTATCAGCCCCAGCATTTT.

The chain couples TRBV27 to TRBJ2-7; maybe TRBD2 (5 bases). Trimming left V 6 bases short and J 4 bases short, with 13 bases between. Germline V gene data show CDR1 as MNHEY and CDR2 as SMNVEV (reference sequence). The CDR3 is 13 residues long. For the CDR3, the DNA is TGTGCCAGCAGCTACTATGGCGGGTACGAGCAGTACTTC. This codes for CASSYYGGYEQYF.

CDR3 residues: CSAGGTTSGNEQFF. CDR3 sequence (DNA): TGCAGCGCCGGGGGGACGACTAGCGGGAATGAGCAGTTCTTC. The V and J genes are TRBV29-1 and TRBJ2-1, with 10 bases matching TRBD2. The germline V gene has CDR1 SQVTM and CDR2 ANQGSEA. The trim removed 7 bases at V and 7 bases at J, leaving 10 bases unmatched. CDR3 length: 14 amino acids.

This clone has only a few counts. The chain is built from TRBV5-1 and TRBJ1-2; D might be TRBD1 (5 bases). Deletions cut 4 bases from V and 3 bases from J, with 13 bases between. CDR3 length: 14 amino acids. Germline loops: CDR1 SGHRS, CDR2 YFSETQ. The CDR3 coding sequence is TGCGCCAGCAGCCCAGGGTCGGTCTACTATGGCTACACCTTC. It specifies CASSPGSVYYGYTF. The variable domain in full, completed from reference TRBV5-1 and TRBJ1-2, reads KAGVTQTPRYLIKTRGQQVTLSCSPISGHRSVSWYQQTPGQGLQFLFEYFSETQRNKGNFPGRFSGRQFSNSRSEMNVSTLELGDSALYLCASSPGSVYYGYTFGSGTRLTVV.

CDR3 sequence reads: CASSLSGGYSYEQYF. CDR3 coding DNA: TGTGCCAGCAGCTTATCAGGAGGGTACTCCTACGAGCAGTACTTC. The V call is TRBV7-8, the J call TRBJ2-7; D perhaps matches TRBD2 (6 bases). Trimming left V 2 bases short and J 0 bases short, with 11 bases between. The CDR3 extends over 15 amino acids. Per the germline V gene, CDR1 is SGHVS and CDR2 is FQNEAQ. The full variable domain, its missing parts supplied by reference TRBV7-8 and TRBJ2-7, is GAGVSQSPRYKVAKRGQDVALRCDPISGHVSLFWYQQALGQGPEFLTYFQNEAQLDKSGLPSDRFFAERPEGSVSTLKIQRTQQEDSAVYLCASSLSGGYSYEQYFGPGTRLTVT.

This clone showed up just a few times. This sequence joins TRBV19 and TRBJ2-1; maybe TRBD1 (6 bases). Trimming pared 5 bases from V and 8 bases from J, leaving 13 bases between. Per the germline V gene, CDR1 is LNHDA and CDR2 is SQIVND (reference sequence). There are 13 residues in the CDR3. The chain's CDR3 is CASSQGRGDEQFF. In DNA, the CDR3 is TGTGCCAGTAGTCAGGGGAGAGGCGATGAGCAGTTCTTC.

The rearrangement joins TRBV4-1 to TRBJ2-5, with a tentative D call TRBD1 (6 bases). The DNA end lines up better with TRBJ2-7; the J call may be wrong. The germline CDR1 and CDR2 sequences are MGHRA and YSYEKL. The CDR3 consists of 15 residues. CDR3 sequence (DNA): TGCGCCAGCAGCCAAGATTGGGACAAAACCTACGAGCAGTACTTC. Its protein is CASSQDWDKTYEQYF.

The CDR3 nucleotides read TGTGCCAGCAGCCAAGACAGCCAGGGGCAGAGCTCCTATAATTCACCCCTCCACTTT. Amino acids: CASSQDSQGQSSYNSPLHF. The chain carries TRBV4-2 and TRBJ1-6; D might be TRBD1 (6 bases). CDR1 is LGHNA, CDR2 YNFKEQ, per germline. V lost 0 bases to trimming and J lost 0 bases, with 15 bases between them. The CDR3 is made up of 19 amino acids.

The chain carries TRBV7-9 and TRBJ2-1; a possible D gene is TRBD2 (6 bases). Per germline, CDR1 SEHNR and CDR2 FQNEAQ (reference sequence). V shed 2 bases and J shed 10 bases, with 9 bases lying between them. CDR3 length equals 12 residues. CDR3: CASSLFREEQFF. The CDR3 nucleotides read TGTGCCAGCAGCTTATTCCGGGAGGAGCAGTTCTTC.

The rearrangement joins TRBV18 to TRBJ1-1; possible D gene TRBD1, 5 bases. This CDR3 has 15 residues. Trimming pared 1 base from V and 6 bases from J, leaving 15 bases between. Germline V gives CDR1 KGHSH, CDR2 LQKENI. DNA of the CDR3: TGTGCCAGCTCACCACTGGACCCCGGGGGAGCTGAAGCTTTCTTT. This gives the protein CASSPLDPGGAEAFF.

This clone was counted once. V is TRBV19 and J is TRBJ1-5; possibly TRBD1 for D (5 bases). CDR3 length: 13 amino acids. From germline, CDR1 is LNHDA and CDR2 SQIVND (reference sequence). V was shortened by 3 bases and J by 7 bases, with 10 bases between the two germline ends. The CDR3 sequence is CASSIQGGQPQHF. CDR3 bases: TGTGCCAGTAGTATCCAGGGCGGACAGCCCCAGCATTTT.

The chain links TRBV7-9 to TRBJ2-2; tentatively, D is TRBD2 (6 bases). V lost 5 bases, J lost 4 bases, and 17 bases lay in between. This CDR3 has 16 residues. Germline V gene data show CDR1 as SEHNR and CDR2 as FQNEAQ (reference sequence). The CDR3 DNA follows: TGTGCCAGCAGCCCTGAAAGACTAGAGGTCACCGGGGAGCTGTTTTTT. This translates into CASSPERLEVTGELFF.